These 20 T cell receptor beta chains came from one sample sequenced in a study of tumor-infiltrating lymphocytes in primary liver carcinoma. Each 20-30 mg portion of unsorted bulk tissue served as the source for co-extraction of RNA and DNA. From 500 ng of total RNA, TCR beta-specific cDNA was reverse-transcribed using a constant-region primer. ARM-PCR was slightly modified, and three nested multiplex PCR rounds with it gave rise to the TCR beta libraries. Investigators reported that the first two PCR rounds, at 10 cycles each, used TRBV1-TRBV30 forward primers with a C-beta reverse primer. TCRdb re-analysed the multiplex PCR reads in MiXCR, keeping a single row per CDR3 protein. The repertoire holds approximately 76,000 distinct CDR3 sequences, with around 75% as singletons. Sequenced input: liver tumor tissue from sampling region 4. Subset specified: tumor region T4, right-lateral pole. Receptors originate from a woman in her sixties with primary liver carcinoma and hepatitis B virus infection.

A note on this clonotype: An end of the junction does not agree with germline; a read error may underlie this. This sequence joins TRBV12-3 or TRBV12-4 and TRBJ2-7, with a tentative D call TRBD1 (6 bases). The CDR3 is 11 residues long. This CDR3 is CASSLSGEQHF. CDR3 coding DNA: TGTGCCAGCAGTTTATCAGGGGAGCAGCACTTC.

This clonotype was seen once. This may stem from a read error, because a much larger clone lies one nucleotide away. This chain uses TRBV14 with TRBJ2-5; D unresolved. V dropped 1 base and J dropped 6 bases, with 15 bases sitting between them. The CDR3 runs 15 residues. CDR1 SGHDN and CDR2 FVKESK come from the germline V gene. CDR3 coding DNA: TGTGCCAGCAGCCAAGCCCTGGTGGCACAAAAGACCCAGTACTTC. Protein product: CASSQALVAQKTQYF. Complete variable domain (other parts from reference TRBV14 and TRBJ2-5): EAGVTQFPSHSVIEKGQTVTLRCDPISGHDNLYWYRRVMGKEIKFLLHFVKESKQDESGMPNNRFLAERTGGTYSTLKVQPAELEDSGVYFCASSQALVAQKTQYFGPGTRLLVL.

The gene calls are TRBV20-1 and TRBJ1-5; tentatively, D is TRBD1 (6 bases). The CDR3 runs to 16 residues. The V gene lost 4 bases and the J gene lost 7 bases, with 23 bases spanning the gap. Per the germline V gene, CDR1 is DFQATT and CDR2 is SNEGSKA (reference sequence). The CDR3 loop is CSAIDAAPGGGQPQHF. Here the CDR3 DNA reads TGCAGTGCTATAGACGCCGCGCCGGGGGGCGGGCAGCCCCAGCATTTT.

This clonotype has a count of ten or more. The chain recombines TRBV28 with TRBJ2-2; 9 positions match TRBD1. Germline CDR1 and CDR2: MDHEN and SYDVKM. This CDR3 contains 16 residues. J was trimmed by 5 bases and V by 8 bases; bases with no gene match: 12. The CDR3: CASGGDRAGVTGELFF. The DNA for the CDR3 is TGTGCCAGCGGGGGGGACAGGGCTGGGGTGACCGGGGAGCTGTTTTTT.

This clonotype has just one count. Because it lacks the conserved phenylalanine or tryptophan at the end, this CDR3 is likely a read error. The limits of the CDR3 on the DNA are not certain, so only TCRdb's listed CDR3 is given. The chain carries TRBV12-5 and TRBJ2-2; TRBD1 was called by the table and not checked on the DNA. Germline assignment: CDR1 LGHNT and CDR2 FRNRAP. The CDR3 is 19 residues long, ends included. The CDR3: CASGLPPIGGQGASGSCFL.

The chain is built from TRBV7-9 and TRBJ1-1; D is ambiguous. CDR3 length: 13 residues. V dropped 4 bases and J dropped 10 bases, with 16 bases sitting between them. CDR1 is SEHNR, CDR2 FQNEAQ, per germline (reference sequence). CDR3 bases: TGTGCCAGCAGCTCATCGTTCACCCGGGTAGCTTTCTTT. Protein product: CASSSSFTRVAFF.

With regard to this clonotype: No conserved phenylalanine or tryptophan ends this CDR3, so it is likely a read error. The V gene is TRBV28, the J gene TRBJ1-5; the D gene is possibly TRBD1 (6 bases). Trimming pared 5 bases from V and 5 bases from J, leaving 16 bases between. From germline, CDR1 is MDHEN and CDR2 SYDVKM. The CDR3 sequence is 15 residues long. CDR3 in DNA: TGTGCCAGCAGTGAACAGGGAGCGATTTATCAGCCCCAGCATTAT. Protein product: CASSEQGAIYQPQHY.

A note on this clonotype: Relative to the germline gene, one junction end is altered; a read error may explain this. This chain joins TRBV11-3 and TRBJ2-1; D might be TRBD2 (5 bases). The CDR3 spans 15 residues. CDR1 and CDR2 from the germline V gene are SGHNT and YENEEA. The CDR3: CANSPRGSMNNEQFF. In DNA form, the CDR3 reads TGTGCCAACAGCCCTCGGGGTAGCATGAACAATGAGCAGTTCTTC. Using reference TRBV11-3 and TRBJ2-1 for the parts outside the CDR3, the full variable domain is EAGVVQSPRYKIIEKKQPVAFWCNPISGHNTLYWYLQNLGQGPELLIRYENEEAVDDSQLPKDRFSAERLKGVDSTLKIQPAELGDSAVYLCANSPRGSMNNEQFFGPGTRLTVL.

The chain combines TRBV6-1 with TRBJ2-7; D may be TRBD2 (6 bases). V was trimmed by 11 bases and J by 3 bases, leaving 20 bases between them. The CDR3 totals 14 residues. Germline V gene lookup returns CDR1 MNHNS and CDR2 SASEGT. The CDR3 sequence: CACSVWDSYYEQYF. In nucleotides, the CDR3 is TGTGCCTGTAGCGTCTGGGACTCCTACTACGAGCAGTACTTC.

In regard to this clonotype: No conserved phenylalanine or tryptophan ends this CDR3, so it is likely a read error. V is TRBV11-2 and J is TRBJ1-1; perhaps TRBD1 as D (6 bases). The CDR3 has 15 amino acids. Per the germline V gene, CDR1 is SGHAT and CDR2 is FQNNGV. The CDR3 coding sequence is TGCGCCAGCAGCTTTGATCCGGGGGCAGGAACTGGAGCTTTCATT. Translation gives CASSFDPGAGTGAFI.

This chain connects TRBV6-2 or TRBV6-3 to TRBJ1-5, with D possibly TRBD1 on 5 matching bases. CDR3 length: 13 residues. The V end was cut by 4 bases, the J end by 12 bases, with 16 bases between. CDR1 and CDR2 (germline): MNHEY, SVGEGT. The CDR3 nucleotides read TGTGCCAGCAGTTCTGGGGCCCCAATCAGCCAGCATTTT. It is translated as CASSSGAPISQHF.

A remark on this clonotype: A read error is possible here, since a much larger clone lies one base away. This chain links TRBV28 with TRBJ2-7; TRBD1 matches at 11 bases. CDR1 is MDHEN and CDR2 is SYDVKM in the germline V gene. CDR3 length: 17 amino acids. The ends lost 7 bases at V and 4 bases at J; junction bases unmatched: 15. CDR3 protein: CASILGGGQGASYEQYF. For the CDR3, the DNA is TGTGCCAGCATACTAGGTGGAGGACAGGGGGCTAGTTACGAGCAGTACTTC.

A note on this clonotype: This sequence may be a read error, since a much larger clone differs from it by one base. As DNA, the CDR3 is TGTGCCAGCAATCTTGACCCCTCTGCCGGGGAGCTGTTTTTT. Translation gives CASNLDPSAGELFF. This chain uses TRBV28 with TRBJ2-2; D not resolved. Trimming cost V 7 bases and J 6 bases, with 15 bases left between them. The germline CDR1 and CDR2 sequences are MDHEN and SYDVKM. There are 14 residues in the CDR3.

This clonotype appeared many times. The CDR3 DNA follows: TGTGCCAGCTCAACTAGCGGGAGTTCCCATGAGCAGTTCTTC. Its protein is CASSTSGSSHEQFF. The chain recombines TRBV18 with TRBJ2-1; 11 bases match TRBD2. The V gene's germline CDR1 is KGHSH and CDR2 LQKENI. The J segment lost 8 bases and the V segment lost 5 bases, leaving 5 bases of the junction unmatched. This CDR3 region has 14 residues.

Details on this clonotype: The junction shows a germline mismatch at one end, possibly a read error. The chain couples TRBV11-2 to TRBJ2-3, with a possible D match to TRBD2 (7 bases). The CDR3 consists of 17 residues. Germline V CDR1 and CDR2: SGHAT, FQNNGV. Here the CDR3 reads CVSSLGGLLYTSDTQYF. The CDR3 bases are TGTGTCAGCAGCTTAGGGGGACTATTGTACACGTCAGATACGCAGTATTTT. Full variable domain (missing parts from reference TRBV11-2 and TRBJ2-3): EAGVAQSPRYKIIEKRQSVAFWCNPISGHATLYWYQQILGQGPKLLIQFQNNGVVDDSQLPKDRFSAERLKGVDSTLKIQPAKLEDSAVYLCVSSLGGLLYTSDTQYFGPGTRLTVL.

The V and J genes are TRBV28 and TRBJ1-1; unclear D gene. Germline V lookup: CDR1 MDHEN, CDR2 SYDVKM. The CDR3 has 15 amino acids. The DNA for the CDR3 is TGTGTCTGCAAGGGCAGCTGGGGTTTCAACACTGAAGCTTTCTTT. It codes for CVCKGSWGFNTEAFF. Combining the CDR3 with reference TRBV28 and TRBJ1-1 gives the whole variable domain DVKVTQSSRYLVKRTGEKVFLECVQDMDHENMFWYRQDPGLGLRLIYFSYDVKMKEKGDIPEGYSVSREKKERFSLILESASTNQTSMYLCVCKGSWGFNTEAFFGQGTRLTVV.

About this clonotype itself: A read error may account for a junction end that differs from germline. The chain employs TRBV29-1 and TRBJ2-4, with D maybe TRBD1 (7 bases). The CDR3 is 12 amino acids. CDR1 and CDR2 (germline): SQVTM, ANQGSEA. CDR3 amino acids: CSIGTARGIQCF. The CDR3 nucleotides read TGCAGTATTGGGACAGCGCGGGGCATTCAGTGCTTC.

This chain connects TRBV28 to TRBJ1-5; D is unresolved. CDR3 size: 20 residues. Germline CDR1 and CDR2: MDHEN and SYDVKM. V lost 3 bases and J 0 bases, leaving 24 bases between the germline ends. This CDR3 is CASSLSALWLRENSNQPQHF. CDR3 in DNA: TGTGCCAGCAGTTTGTCCGCCCTATGGTTAAGGGAAAATAGCAATCAGCCCCAGCATTTT.

By sample fraction, this clonotype is medium-sized. The genes are TRBV11-1 and TRBJ2-6; TRBD1 matches 7 bases. With V trimmed by 5 bases and J by 0 bases, 7 bases remained unmatched. The CDR3 contains 17 residues. Per the germline V gene, CDR1 is SGHAT and CDR2 is FQDESV (reference sequence). Written as DNA, the CDR3 is TGTGCCAGCAGCCCCCCGACAGGGAGCTCTGGGGCCAACGTCCTGACTTTC. Its protein product is CASSPPTGSSGANVLTF.

Regarding this clonotype: One end of the junction is discordant with germline, which a read error may explain. The V call is TRBV10-2, the J call TRBJ1-1, with 7 bases identical to TRBD1. Germline assignment: CDR1 WSHSY and CDR2 SAAADI. CDR3 length: 13 residues. The CDR3 DNA sequence: TGCGCCAGTAGGGGACAGTCGAACACTCAAGCTTTCTTT. Its protein product is CASRGQSNTQAFF.